This T cell receptor beta chain was recorded in a study of blood T cells in healthy people across ages. Study-wide results and caveats: Naive CD4+ cell counts and diversity both ran higher in long-lived than in aged donors.

The CDR3 is 13 amino acids. Germline values: CDR1 DFQATT, CDR2 SNEGSKA (reference sequence). Trimming removed 0 bases from V and 5 bases from J, with 10 bases in between. Those donating, healthy Caucasian individuals from Russia, were aged about 6 to 100. Researchers report isolating at least 7 million PBMCs per sample. In the case of this clonotype: The target antigen is unknown.

Then a second PCR, running roughly 7 to 11 cycles, was carried out with a sample-barcoded 5' primer and a J-beta primer mix. One entry per CDR3 protein results from TCRdb running MiXCR on the 5' RACE reads. The sample has 1 million to 1.2 million distinct CDR3 sequences, around two fifths seen once. Specimen: blood. The source of this sequence is a man between 18 and 35 years old in good health. The chain employs TRBV20-1 and TRBJ2-5, with D unclear. The DNA of the CDR3 is TGCAGTGCTAGAGAGACCGCCACCGAGACCCAGTACTTC. This translates into CSARETATETQYF.